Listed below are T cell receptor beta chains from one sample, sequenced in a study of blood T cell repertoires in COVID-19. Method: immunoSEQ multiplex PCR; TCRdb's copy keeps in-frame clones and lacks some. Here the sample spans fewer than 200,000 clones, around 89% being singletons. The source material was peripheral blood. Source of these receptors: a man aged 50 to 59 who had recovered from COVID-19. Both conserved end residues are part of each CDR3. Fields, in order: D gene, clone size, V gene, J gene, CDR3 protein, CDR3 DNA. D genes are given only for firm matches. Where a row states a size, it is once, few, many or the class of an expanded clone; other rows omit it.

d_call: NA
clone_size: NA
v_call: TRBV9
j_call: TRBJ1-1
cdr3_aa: CASSSWEGTEAFF
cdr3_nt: TGTGCCAGCAGCTCATGGGAGGGCACTGAAGCTTTCTTT

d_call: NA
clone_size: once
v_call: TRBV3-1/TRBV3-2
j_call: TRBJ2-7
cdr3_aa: CASSQFQGGSEQYF
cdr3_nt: TGTGCCAGCAGCCAATTCCAGGGGGGCAGCGAGCAGTACTTC

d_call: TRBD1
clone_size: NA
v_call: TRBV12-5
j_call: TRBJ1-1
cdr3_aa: CASGLASGGSDTEAFF
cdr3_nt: TGTGCTAGTGGTTTGGCTTCAGGGGGCTCGGACACTGAAGCTTTCTTT

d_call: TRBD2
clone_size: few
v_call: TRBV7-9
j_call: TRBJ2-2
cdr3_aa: CSEAGERAGELFF
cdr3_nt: TGTTCGGAGGCGGGAGAGAGAGCCGGGGAGCTGTTTTTT

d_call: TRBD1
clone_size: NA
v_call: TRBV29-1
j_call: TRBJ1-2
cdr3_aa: CSGTGGGGYTF
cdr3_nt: TGCAGCGGGACAGGGGGCGGTGGCTACACCTTC

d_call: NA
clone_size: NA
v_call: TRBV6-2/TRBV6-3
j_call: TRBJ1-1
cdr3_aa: CASSHRAGLNTEAFF
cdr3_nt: TGTGCCAGCAGCCACAGGGCAGGACTGAACACTGAAGCTTTCTTT

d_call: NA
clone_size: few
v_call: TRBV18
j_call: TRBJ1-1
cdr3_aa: CASSPVGGRGEAFF
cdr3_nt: TGTGCCAGCTCACCCGTGGGAGGGCGCGGTGAAGCTTTCTTT

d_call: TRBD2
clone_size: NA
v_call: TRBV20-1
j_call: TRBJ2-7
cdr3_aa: CSASSALAGGFSGYEQYF
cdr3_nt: TGCAGTGCTAGTTCCGCGCTAGCGGGAGGATTTTCGGGCTACGAGCAGTACTTC

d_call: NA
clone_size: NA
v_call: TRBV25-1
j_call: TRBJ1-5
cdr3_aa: CASRGDGEGQPQHF
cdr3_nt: TGTGCCAGCAGGGGTGACGGGGAAGGACAGCCCCAGCATTTT

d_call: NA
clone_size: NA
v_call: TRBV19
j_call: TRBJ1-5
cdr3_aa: CASSPGAQPQHF
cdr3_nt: TGTGCCAGTAGTCCAGGGGCCCAGCCCCAGCATTTT

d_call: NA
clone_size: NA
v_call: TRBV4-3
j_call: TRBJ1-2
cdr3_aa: CASSPGHTGDGYTF
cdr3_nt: TGCGCCAGCAGCCCGGGGCACACGGGGGATGGCTACACCTTC

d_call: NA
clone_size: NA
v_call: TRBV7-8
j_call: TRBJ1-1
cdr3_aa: CASSLQKHTEAFF
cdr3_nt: TGTGCCAGCAGCCTACAGAAGCACACTGAAGCTTTCTTT

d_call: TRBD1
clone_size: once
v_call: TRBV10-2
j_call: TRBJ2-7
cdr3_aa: CASTQPGQGGYEQYF
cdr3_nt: TGCGCCAGCACACAACCGGGACAGGGGGGTTACGAGCAGTACTTC

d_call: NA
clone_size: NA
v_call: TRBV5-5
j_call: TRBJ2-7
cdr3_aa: CASSLVPSGEQYF
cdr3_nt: TGTGCCAGCAGCTTGGTCCCCTCGGGGGAGCAGTACTTC

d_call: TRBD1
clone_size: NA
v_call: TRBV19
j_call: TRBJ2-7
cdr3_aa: CASDQTGCREQYF
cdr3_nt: TGTGCCAGCGATCAGACAGGGTGTAGGGAGCAGTACTTC

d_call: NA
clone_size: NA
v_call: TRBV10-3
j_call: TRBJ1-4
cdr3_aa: CAIKRQVNEKLFF
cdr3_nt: TGTGCCATCAAACGACAGGTTAATGAAAAACTGTTTTTT

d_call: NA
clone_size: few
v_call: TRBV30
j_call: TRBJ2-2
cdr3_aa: CAWSRLGTGELFF
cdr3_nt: TGTGCCTGGTCCCGACTTGGCACCGGGGAGCTGTTTTTT

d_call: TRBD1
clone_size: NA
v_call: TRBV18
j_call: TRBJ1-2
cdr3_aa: CASSPPPGQSSYGYTF
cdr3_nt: TGTGCCAGCTCACCCCCTCCGGGACAGTCCTCCTATGGCTACACCTTC

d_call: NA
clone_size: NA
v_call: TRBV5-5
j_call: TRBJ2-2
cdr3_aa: CASSLVGGTGELFF
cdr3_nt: TGTGCCAGCAGCTTGGTGGGGGGAACCGGGGAGCTGTTTTTT

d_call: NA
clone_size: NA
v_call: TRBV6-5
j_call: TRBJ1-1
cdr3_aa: CASMETNTEAFF
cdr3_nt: TGTGCCAGCATGGAGACGAACACTGAAGCTTTCTTT

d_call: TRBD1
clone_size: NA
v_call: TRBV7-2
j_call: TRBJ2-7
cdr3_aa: CASSSNRGSYEQYF
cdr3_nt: TGTGCCAGCAGCTCGAACAGGGGCTCCTACGAGCAGTACTTC

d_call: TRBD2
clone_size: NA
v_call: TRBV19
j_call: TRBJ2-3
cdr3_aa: CASSIPGAGVVYF
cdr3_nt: TGTGCCAGTAGTATTCCCGGGGCGGGAGTAGTGTATTTT

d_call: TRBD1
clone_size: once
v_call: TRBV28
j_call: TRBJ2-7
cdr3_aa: CASSPPGQGKVYEQYF
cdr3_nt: TGTGCCAGCAGTCCCCCAGGACAGGGGAAAGTCTACGAGCAGTACTTC

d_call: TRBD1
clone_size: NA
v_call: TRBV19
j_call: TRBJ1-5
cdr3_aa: CASKRTGGDQPQHF
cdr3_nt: TGTGCCAGTAAACGGACAGGGGGCGATCAGCCCCAGCATTTT

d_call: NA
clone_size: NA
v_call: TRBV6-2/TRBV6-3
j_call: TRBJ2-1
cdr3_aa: CASSTSREEQFF
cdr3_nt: TGTGCCAGCAGTACCTCGAGGGAAGAGCAGTTCTTC

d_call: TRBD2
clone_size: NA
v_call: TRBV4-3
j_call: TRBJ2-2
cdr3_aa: CASSHLAGGFGGELFF
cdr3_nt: TGCGCCAGCAGCCACCTAGCGGGAGGGTTTGGCGGGGAGCTGTTTTTT

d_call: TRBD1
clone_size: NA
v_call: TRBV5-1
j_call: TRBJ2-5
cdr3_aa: CASSLNQGAWETQYF
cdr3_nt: TGCGCCAGCAGCTTGAATCAGGGGGCATGGGAGACCCAGTACTTC

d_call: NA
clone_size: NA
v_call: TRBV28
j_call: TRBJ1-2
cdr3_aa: CASSLEHFNYGYTF
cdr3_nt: TGTGCCAGCAGTTTGGAGCACTTTAACTATGGCTACACCTTC

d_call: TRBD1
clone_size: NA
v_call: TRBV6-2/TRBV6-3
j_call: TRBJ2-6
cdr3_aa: CASSSSGTGRVNVLTF
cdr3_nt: TGTGCCAGCAGTTCCTCTGGGACAGGGAGGGTAAACGTCCTGACTTTC

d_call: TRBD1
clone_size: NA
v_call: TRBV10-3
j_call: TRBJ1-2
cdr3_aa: CASAFGQASGYTF
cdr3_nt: TGTGCCAGTGCCTTTGGACAGGCGTCTGGCTACACCTTC

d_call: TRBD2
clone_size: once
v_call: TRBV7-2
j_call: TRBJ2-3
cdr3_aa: CASSLASGGRADTQYF
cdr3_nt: TGTGCCAGCAGCTTAGCGTCGGGTGGGAGGGCAGATACGCAGTATTTT

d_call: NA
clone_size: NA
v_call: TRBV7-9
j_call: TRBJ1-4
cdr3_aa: CASSPGSSAISNEKLFF
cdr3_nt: TGTGCCAGCAGCCCCGGGTCCTCAGCTATTTCCAATGAAAAACTGTTTTTT

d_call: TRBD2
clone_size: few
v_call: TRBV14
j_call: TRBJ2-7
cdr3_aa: CASSQDPGLEEYF
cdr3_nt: TGTGCCAGCAGCCAAGACCCCGGACTAGAGGAGTACTTC

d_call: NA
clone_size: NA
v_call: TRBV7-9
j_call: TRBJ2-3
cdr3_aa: CASSLDAGRVTTQYF
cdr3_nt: TGTGCCAGCAGCTTAGATGCGGGGCGGGTCACTACGCAGTATTTT

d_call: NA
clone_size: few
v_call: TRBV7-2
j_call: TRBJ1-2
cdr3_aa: CASSLNVGYGYTF
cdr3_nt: TGTGCCAGCAGCTTGAACGTCGGCTATGGCTACACCTTC

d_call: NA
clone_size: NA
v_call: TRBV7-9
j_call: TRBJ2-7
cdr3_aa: CASSLGAEVREQYF
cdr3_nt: TGTGCCAGCAGCTTAGGGGCAGAAGTACGAGAGCAGTACTTC

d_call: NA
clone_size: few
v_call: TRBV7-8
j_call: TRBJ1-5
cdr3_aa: CASSLADSRNQPQHF
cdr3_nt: TGTGCCAGCAGCTTAGCGGACAGCCGCAATCAGCCCCAGCATTTT

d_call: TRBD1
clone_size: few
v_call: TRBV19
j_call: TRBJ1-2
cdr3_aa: CASSPGQGARGYTF
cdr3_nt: TGTGCCAGTAGTCCCGGACAGGGGGCTCGTGGCTACACCTTC

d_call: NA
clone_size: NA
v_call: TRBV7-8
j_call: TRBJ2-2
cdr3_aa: CASSSLGQLTTTGELFF
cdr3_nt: TGTGCCAGCAGCTCCCTAGGACAGCTTACAACGACCGGGGAGCTGTTTTTT

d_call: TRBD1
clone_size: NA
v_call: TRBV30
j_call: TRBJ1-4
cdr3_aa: CAWSPGQGGNEKLFF
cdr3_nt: TGTGCCTGGAGTCCGGGACAGGGGGGGAATGAAAAACTGTTTTTT

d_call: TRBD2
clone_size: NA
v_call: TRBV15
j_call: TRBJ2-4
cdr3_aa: CATSRDPRLAGGGAKNIQYF
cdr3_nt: TGTGCCACCAGCAGAGATCCCCGACTAGCGGGAGGAGGGGCCAAAAACATTCAGTACTTC

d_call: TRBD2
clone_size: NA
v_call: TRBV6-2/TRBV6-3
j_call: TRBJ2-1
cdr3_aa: CASSPGTSGSNEQFF
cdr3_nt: TGTGCCAGCAGTCCCGGGACTAGCGGGAGTAATGAGCAGTTCTTC

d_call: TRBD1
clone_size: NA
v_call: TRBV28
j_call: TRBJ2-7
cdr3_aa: CASSMGQGPHYEQYF
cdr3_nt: TGTGCCAGCAGTATGGGACAGGGGCCCCACTACGAGCAGTACTTC

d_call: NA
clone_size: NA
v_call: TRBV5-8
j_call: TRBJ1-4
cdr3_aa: CASSFLAGATNEKLFF
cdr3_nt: TGTGCCAGCAGCTTTCTGGCGGGTGCAACTAATGAAAAACTGTTTTTT

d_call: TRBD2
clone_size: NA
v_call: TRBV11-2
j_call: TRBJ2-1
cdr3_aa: CASSLRTSGKKNNEQFF
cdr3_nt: TGTGCCAGCAGCCTCCGGACTAGCGGGAAAAAAAACAATGAGCAGTTCTTC

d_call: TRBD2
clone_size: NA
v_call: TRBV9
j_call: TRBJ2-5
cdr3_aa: CASSVEPTSYQETQYF
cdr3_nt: TGTGCCAGCAGCGTAGAGCCGACTAGCTACCAAGAGACCCAGTACTTC

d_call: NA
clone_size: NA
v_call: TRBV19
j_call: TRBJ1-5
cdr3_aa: CASSITGQGNQPQHF
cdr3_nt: TGTGCCAGTAGTATAACCGGGCAGGGAAATCAGCCCCAGCATTTT

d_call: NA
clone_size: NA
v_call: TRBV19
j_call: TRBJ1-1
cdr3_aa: CASRKGPTEAFF
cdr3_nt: TGTGCCAGCCGGAAGGGGCCCACTGAAGCTTTCTTT

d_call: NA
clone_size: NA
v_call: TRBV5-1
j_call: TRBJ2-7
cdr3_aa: CASSADTRGKEQYF
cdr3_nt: TGCGCCAGCAGCGCTGACACCCGAGGGAAGGAGCAGTACTTC

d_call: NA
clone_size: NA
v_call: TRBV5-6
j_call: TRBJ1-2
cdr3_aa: CASSFRGSYGYTF
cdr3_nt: TGTGCCAGCAGCTTCCGAGGCTCCTATGGCTACACCTTC

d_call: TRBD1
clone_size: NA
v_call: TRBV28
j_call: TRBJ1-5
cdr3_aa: CASSPTGQGNQPQHF
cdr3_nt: TGTGCCAGCAGCCCAACGGGACAGGGTAATCAGCCCCAGCATTTT